These 31 T cell receptor beta chains originate from one sample sequenced in a study of T cells in Graves' hyperthyroidism and ophthalmopathy. RNA transcripts gave rise to amplified TCR beta CDR3 regions. TCR CDR3 regions were first amplified by RT-PCR with HTBI primers. TCRdb recomputed calls from the multiplex PCR reads with MiXCR, one row per CDR3 protein. The table shows about 400,000 distinct CDR3 sequences, with under 15% occurring only once. The sample taken for sequencing was blood. These receptors were taken from a woman in her 30s with Graves' hyperthyroidism.

This chain connects TRBV24-1 to TRBJ1-2; 7 nucleotides agree with TRBD1. The CDR3 is made up of 15 amino acids. CDR1 and CDR2 from the germline V gene are KGHDR and SFDVKD. Trimming cost V 4 bases and J 2 bases; bases outside gene matches: 6. The CDR3 protein is CATSDAGTENYGYTF. DNA of the CDR3: TGTGCCACCAGTGACGCCGGGACAGAGAACTATGGCTACACCTTC.

The table lists this clonotype with a few counts. The V gene is TRBV28, the J gene TRBJ1-5; 11 bases agree with TRBD1. V was clipped by 6 bases and J by 6 bases; unmatched bases: 10. Germline CDR1 and CDR2: MDHEN and SYDVKM. The CDR3 has 16 amino acids. The CDR3 sequence: CASRRGGTGGSQPQHF. The CDR3 DNA reads as TGTGCCAGCAGAAGGGGGGGGACAGGGGGAAGTCAGCCCCAGCATTTT.

Ten or more counts support this clonotype. The chain carries TRBV7-2 and TRBJ2-5; 7 nucleotides line up with TRBD2. This CDR3 is built from 15 residues. Germline CDR1 SGHTA, CDR2 FQGNSA. The ends lost 2 bases at V and 1 base at J; junction bases unmatched: 4. The CDR3 sequence: CASSLRGRGQETQYF. The CDR3 region has the DNA TGTGCCAGCAGCTTACGTGGGAGGGGCCAAGAGACCCAGTACTTC.

This clonotype was observed many times. The V gene is TRBV27, the J gene TRBJ1-5; tentatively, D is TRBD1 (6 bases). Trimming removed 6 bases from V and 0 bases from J, with 15 bases in between. The CDR3 is 16 amino acids. Germline-derived CDR1 and CDR2 are MNHEY and SMNVEV (reference sequence). CDR3 DNA: TGTGCCAGCAGGCCGGTCGGGACACATAGCAATCAGCCCCAGCATTTT. Translated, it gives CASRPVGTHSNQPQHF.

As concerns this clonotype: This may stem from a read error, because a much larger clone lies one nucleotide away. This chain uses TRBV7-2 with TRBJ1-1; a weak D match, TRBD1 (5 bases). CDR1 SGHTA and CDR2 FQGNSA come from the germline V gene. V was shortened by 6 bases and J by 3 bases, with 20 bases between the two germline ends. CDR3 length: 16 amino acids. CDR3 in DNA: TGTGCCAGCAGAGCTTTCTCAGGTAGAGGGGACACTGAAGCTTTCTTT. Translated, it gives CASRAFSGRGDTEAFF.

There are many counts of this clonotype. This chain uses TRBV5-5 with TRBJ2-5; 9 bases fit TRBD1. Per germline, CDR1 SGHKS and CDR2 YYEKEE (reference sequence). Unmatched junction bases numbered 3, after V lost 2 bases and J lost 4 bases. The CDR3 runs to 14 residues. As DNA, the CDR3 is TGTGCCAGCAGCTTTACAGGGGGCCGAGAGACCCAGTACTTC. Its protein product is CASSFTGGRETQYF.

The rearrangement uses TRBV24-1 and TRBJ2-2; TRBD2 aligns across 8 bases. CDR3 length: 14 residues. Per the germline V gene, CDR1 is KGHDR and CDR2 is SFDVKD. V lost 5 bases, J lost 6 bases, and 4 bases stayed unmatched. The CDR3 DNA reads TGTGCCACCAGTGGAACGGGAGGGCCCGGGGAGCTGTTTTTT. Translating it yields CATSGTGGPGELFF.

This clonotype was seen a handful of times. Being one base from a much bigger clone, this may be a read error. The chain links TRBV28 to TRBJ2-7, with 10 positions matching TRBD2. This CDR3 has 15 residues. The V gene's germline CDR1 is MDHEN and CDR2 SYDVKM. The CDR3 loop is CASSEGTSDSYEQCF. CDR3 DNA sequence: TGTGCCAGCAGTGAAGGGACTAGCGACTCCTACGAGCAGTGCTTC.

This clonotype has a handful of counts. The V gene is TRBV4-1, the J gene TRBJ2-7, with D unclear. Germline V gene lookup returns CDR1 MGHRA and CDR2 YSYEKL. The CDR3 is 14 amino acids. V was trimmed by 0 bases and J by 0 bases, leaving 6 bases between them. The CDR3 protein is CASSQEVSSYEQYF. CDR3 bases: TGCGCCAGCAGCCAAGAAGTGAGCTCCTACGAGCAGTACTTC.

In its sample, this clonotype was seen many times. The chain employs TRBV28 and TRBJ2-5; 14 nucleotides match TRBD2. V dropped 4 bases and J dropped 2; count of bases not matched to a gene: 3. The CDR3 consists of 16 residues. Germline CDR1 MDHEN, CDR2 SYDVKM. The CDR3 DNA reads TGTGCCAGCAGTTCGGGACTAGCGGGAGCTCAAGAGACCCAGTACTTC. This encodes CASSSGLAGAQETQYF.

This clonotype was found many times. The V call is TRBV12-3 or TRBV12-4, the J call TRBJ1-1; 9 bases fit TRBD1. There are 13 residues in the CDR3. The V segment lost 4 bases and the J segment 7 bases; nucleotides outside the gene matches: 4. The CDR3 nucleotides are TGTGCCAGCAGTTACGGACAGGGGAGTGAAGCTTTCTTT. The encoded protein is CASSYGQGSEAFF.

There are a few counts of this clonotype. A much larger clone sits a single nucleotide away, making a read error possible. The chain couples TRBV2 to TRBJ2-5; 7 bases align to TRBD2. The CDR3 contains 15 residues. The V gene's germline CDR1 is SNHLY and CDR2 FYNNEI. CDR3 sequence: CASIGRASGEEAQYF. CDR3 nucleotide sequence: TGTGCCAGCATCGGCCGGGCTAGCGGTGAAGAGGCCCAGTACTTC.

There are many counts of this clonotype. The chain carries TRBV2 and TRBJ2-7; TRBD1 aligns across 7 bases. CDR3 length equals 13 residues. Germline CDR1 SNHLY, CDR2 FYNNEI. V shed 7 bases, J shed 2 bases, and the junction held 5 bases outside the gene matches. The CDR3 DNA sequence: TGTGCCAGCAAAGAAGGGACAGCCTACGAGCAGTACTTC. As protein: CASKEGTAYEQYF.

This clonotype showed up just a few times. An end of the junction differs from the germline gene, which may be a read error. The rearrangement joins TRBV12-3 or TRBV12-4 to TRBJ2-5; 11 nucleotides line up with TRBD2. The CDR3 extends over 14 amino acids. The CDR3 DNA is TGTGCCAGCAGTGTAGCGGGAGGGTCCGAGACCCAGTACTTC. It specifies CASSVAGGSETQYF.

The sample holds a few counts of this clonotype. The gene calls are TRBV7-6 and TRBJ2-3; TRBD2 matches at 7 bases. The V gene's germline CDR1 is SGHVS and CDR2 FNYEAQ. The CDR3 is 16 amino acids. V shed 1 base, J shed 5 bases, and the junction held 9 bases outside the gene matches. The CDR3 DNA sequence: TGTGCCAGCAGCTTAGATGAGCGGCGGGGGAAAGATACGCAGTATTTT. Protein product: CASSLDERRGKDTQYF.

The gene calls are TRBV29-1 and TRBJ1-1, with D hard to call. Germline V lookup: CDR1 SQVTM, CDR2 ANQGSEA. This CDR3 is built from 14 residues. V was clipped by 2 bases and J by 7 bases, with 17 bases between them. CDR3 residues: CSVEHKQRVGEAFF. CDR3 bases: TGCAGCGTTGAACATAAACAAAGGGTGGGTGAAGCTTTCTTT.

The chain is built from TRBV6-1 and TRBJ2-5, with 7 bases fitting TRBD1. V trimming: 3 bases; J trimming: 7 bases; junction bases outside the gene matches: 11. The CDR3 length is 15 residues. Germline values: CDR1 MNHNS, CDR2 SASEGT. The DNA of the CDR3 is TGTGCCAGCAGTGACTCCGGGACAGTAAAAGGGACCCAGTACTTC. Protein product: CASSDSGTVKGTQYF.

The sample holds many counts of this clonotype. V usage is TRBV11-2 and J usage is TRBJ1-1; 8 nucleotides line up with TRBD1. The germline V gene encodes CDR1 SGHAT and CDR2 FQNNGV. Unmatched junction bases numbered 3, after V lost 3 bases and J lost 0 bases. The CDR3 covers 15 residues. CDR3 sequence (DNA): TGTGCCAGCAGCTTGACAGGGGAACTGAACACTGAAGCTTTCTTT. It is translated as CASSLTGELNTEAFF.

This clonotype has at least ten counts. The genes are TRBV10-3 and TRBJ1-1; no reliable D call. The CDR3 is made up of 15 amino acids. The V end lost 0 bases, the J end lost 2 bases, and 10 bases lay between the germline ends. Germline CDR1 is ENHRY and CDR2 is SYGVKD. The CDR3 DNA is TGTGCCATCAGTGAGTCGATGTCAGAAAACACTGAAGCTTTCTTT. Translating gives CAISESMSENTEAFF.

This clonotype was counted many times. Written as DNA, the CDR3 is TGCAGTGCCACCGCGAACCGGGGCTACAATGAGCAGTTCTTC. Its translation: CSATANRGYNEQFF. The V gene is TRBV20-1, the J gene TRBJ2-1, with a weak D call TRBD2 (5 bases). Trimming stripped 6 bases from V and 3 bases from J, with 15 bases between. Germline V gene data show CDR1 as DFQATT and CDR2 as SNEGSKA (reference sequence). The CDR3 length is 14 residues.

Ten or more counts support this clonotype. This chain connects TRBV2 to TRBJ1-2; D gene unclear. V lost 3 bases and J lost 8, with 7 bases in between. This CDR3 has 11 amino acids. Germline V lookup: CDR1 SNHLY, CDR2 FYNNEI. The CDR3 sequence is CASSEGRGYTF. The CDR3 region has the DNA TGTGCCAGCAGTGAGGGGAGAGGCTACACCTTC.

V usage is TRBV20-1 and J usage is TRBJ2-7; D tentatively reads TRBD1 or TRBD2 (5 bases each). Trimming took off 0 bases at V and 6 bases at J, with 15 bases between the two ends. CDR3 length: 14 amino acids. Germline-derived CDR1 and CDR2 are DFQATT and SNEGSKA (reference sequence). Here the CDR3 DNA reads TGCAGTGCTAGAGACTCGAGGGGAGTGAGCGAGCAGTACTTC. As protein: CSARDSRGVSEQYF.

This clonotype was observed once. The rearrangement links TRBV25-1 to TRBJ1-2; 12 bases fit TRBD1. From germline, CDR1 is MGHDK and CDR2 SYGVNS. Trimming took 3 bases from V and 4 from J; bases not matched to a gene: 6. This CDR3 spans 16 amino acids. This CDR3 is CASSEAGTGGAYGYTF. Written as DNA, the CDR3 is TGTGCCAGCAGTGAGGCCGGGACAGGGGGCGCCTATGGCTACACCTTC.

This clonotype was counted at least ten times. The J gene is TRBJ2-1, the V gene TRBV2; possible D gene TRBD1, 6 bases. Per the germline V gene, CDR1 is SNHLY and CDR2 is FYNNEI. Trimming took 5 bases from V and 7 from J, leaving 12 bases between them. The CDR3 has 13 residues. This CDR3 is CASSTDRRNEQFF. The CDR3 DNA follows: TGTGCCAGCAGTACCGACAGGAGGAATGAGCAGTTCTTC.

This chain connects TRBV5-5 to TRBJ1-3; D is unclear. Trimming removed 0 bases at V and 2 bases at J, with 6 bases between. This CDR3 has 14 residues. Germline loops: CDR1 SGHKS, CDR2 YYEKEE (reference sequence). CDR3 region: CASSLDGTGNTIYF. As DNA, the CDR3 is TGTGCCAGCAGCTTGGACGGAACTGGAAACACCATATATTTT.

The chain couples TRBV30 to TRBJ1-5, with a weak D call TRBD1 (5 bases). Trimming removed 0 bases at V and 2 bases at J, with 8 bases between. The germline V gene encodes CDR1 GTSNPN and CDR2 SVGIG (reference sequence). CDR3 size: 14 residues. As DNA, the CDR3 is TGTGCCTGGAGTGTAAGGGGTGGCAATCAGCCCCAGCATTTT. It translates to CAWSVRGGNQPQHF.

Worth noting for this clonotype: A much larger clone lies a single base off, so this may be a read error. The V gene is TRBV27, the J gene TRBJ2-3; TRBD2 might be the D (5 bases). The CDR3 sequence is 15 residues long. V was trimmed by 5 bases and J by 2 bases, leaving 14 bases between them. CDR1 is MNHEY, CDR2 SMNVEV, per germline (reference sequence). The CDR3: CASSPRPAATDTQYF. The CDR3 DNA is TGTGCCAGCAGTCCCCGACCAGCGGCCACAGATACGCAGTATTTT.

This clonotype showed up many times. This chain uses TRBV7-2 with TRBJ1-5; D gene unclear. Trimming stripped 5 bases from V and 1 base from J, with 12 bases between. The germline CDR1 and CDR2 sequences are SGHTA and FQGNSA. The CDR3 runs 15 residues. CDR3 in DNA: TGTGCCAGCAGCCCCTCGTTTTGGAGCAATCAGCCCCAGCATTTT. Translating gives CASSPSFWSNQPQHF. Combining the CDR3 with reference TRBV7-2 and TRBJ1-5 gives the whole variable domain GAGVSQSPSNKVTEKGKDVELRCDPISGHTALYWYRQSLGQGLEFLIYFQGNSAPDKSGLPSDRFSAERTGGSVSTLTIQRTQQEDSAVYLCASSPSFWSNQPQHFGDGTRLSIL.

The gene calls are TRBV19 and TRBJ1-1; D not resolved. V gave up 3 bases and J gave up 6 bases, with 11 bases separating them. Germline V gene lookup returns CDR1 LNHDA and CDR2 SQIVND (reference sequence). The length of the CDR3 is 13 residues. Here the CDR3 DNA reads TGTGCCAGTAGTATTAATGATTTCCCTGAAGCTTTCTTT. It codes for CASSINDFPEAFF.

This clonotype was observed a few times. For the CDR3, the DNA is TGTGCCAGCAGCCCAAGGAAAGGTGAGCAGTTCTTC. Its translation is CASSPRKGEQFF. The chain is built from TRBV13 and TRBJ2-1; D not certain. With 5 bases removed from V and 9 bases from J, the gap between germline ends came to 11 bases. This CDR3 is built from 12 residues. Germline V CDR1 and CDR2: PRHDT, FYEKMQ (reference sequence).

This clonotype was counted at least ten times. CDR3 protein: CASSPRGLALRANTGELFF. CDR3 sequence (DNA): TGCGCCAGCAGCCCCCGGGGACTAGCCCTCAGGGCGAACACCGGGGAGCTGTTTTTT. V and J are TRBV5-1 and TRBJ2-2; 9 bases line up with TRBD2. The CDR3 contains 19 residues. The ends lost 4 bases at V and 0 bases at J; junction bases unmatched: 13. Germline-derived CDR1 and CDR2 are SGHRS and YFSETQ. Using reference TRBV5-1 and TRBJ2-2 for the parts outside the CDR3, the full variable domain is KAGVTQTPRYLIKTRGQQVTLSCSPISGHRSVSWYQQTPGQGLQFLFEYFSETQRNKGNFPGRFSGRQFSNSRSEMNVSTLELGDSALYLCASSPRGLALRANTGELFFGEGSRLTVL.